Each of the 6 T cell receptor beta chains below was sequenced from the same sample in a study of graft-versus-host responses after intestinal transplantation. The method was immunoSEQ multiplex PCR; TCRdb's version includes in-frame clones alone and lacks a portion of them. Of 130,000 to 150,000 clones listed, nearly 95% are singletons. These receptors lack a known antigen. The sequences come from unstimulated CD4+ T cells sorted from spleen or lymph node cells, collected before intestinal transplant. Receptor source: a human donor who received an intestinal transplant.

CDR3 in DNA: TGTGCCAGCTCACCACCTGACAGGGCCGGCCTATATGGCTACACCTTC. Translated: CASSPPDRAGLYGYTF. The V gene is TRBV18, the J gene TRBJ1-2; 7 nucleotides line up with TRBD1. The CDR3 is 16 amino acids. Germline-derived CDR1 and CDR2 are KGHSH and LQKENI. J lost 5 bases, V lost 0 bases, and 9 bases had no gene match.

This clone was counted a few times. The CDR3 DNA sequence: TGCGCCAGCAGCTTGGGCAGGGCAGGTGAAAAACTGTTTTTT. Its protein product is CASSLGRAGEKLFF. The chain links TRBV5-1 to TRBJ1-4; D is perhaps TRBD1 (5 bases). Germline CDR1 is SGHRS and CDR2 is YFSETQ. Trimming stripped 0 bases from V and 7 bases from J, with 10 bases between. The CDR3 is 14 amino acids.

CDR3: CSASGQEKLFF. The DNA for the CDR3 is TGCAGTGCTTCGGGACAGGAAAAACTGTTTTTT. The genes are TRBV20-1 and TRBJ1-4, with 7 bases that match TRBD1. Germline trimming cut 5 bases from V and 8 bases from J; bases unmatched to any gene: 2. Germline V gene data show CDR1 as DFQATT and CDR2 as SNEGSKA (reference sequence). The CDR3 is made up of 11 amino acids.

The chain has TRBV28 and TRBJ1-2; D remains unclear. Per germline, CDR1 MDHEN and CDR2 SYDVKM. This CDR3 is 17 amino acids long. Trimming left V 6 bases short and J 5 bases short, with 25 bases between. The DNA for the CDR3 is TGTGCCAGCAGGCCACTGACGTCAAAGGGTATTATGTATGGCTACACCTTC. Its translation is CASRPLTSKGIMYGYTF.

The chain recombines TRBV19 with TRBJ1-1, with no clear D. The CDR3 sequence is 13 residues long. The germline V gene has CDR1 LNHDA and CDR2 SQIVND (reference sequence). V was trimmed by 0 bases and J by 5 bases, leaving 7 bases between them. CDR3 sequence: CASSIDRITEAFF. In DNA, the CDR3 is TGTGCCAGTAGTATAGACCGGATTACTGAAGCTTTCTTT.

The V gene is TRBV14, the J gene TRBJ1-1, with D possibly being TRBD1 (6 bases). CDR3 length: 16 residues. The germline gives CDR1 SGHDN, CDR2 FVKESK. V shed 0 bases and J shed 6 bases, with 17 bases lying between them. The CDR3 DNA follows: TGTGCCAGCAGCCAAGACAAGGGGGTGAAGAAGGCTGAAGCTTTCTTT. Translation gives CASSQDKGVKKAEAFF.